Listed below are T cell receptor beta chains from one sample, sequenced in a study of technical replicates of blood from several donors. Only in-frame clones appear in the TCRdb table, and some are missing; sequencing was by immunoSEQ multiplex PCR. The sample consists of around 70,000 clones, just under 95% of them appearing once. The source material was T cells isolated from PBMCs. The receptors shown here come from a human donor in good health. The CDR3 runs from the conserved cysteine through the conserved F or W. D genes are given only for firm matches. Clone sizes are given selectively: once, few, many, or a class where the clone is expanded.

J gene: TRBJ1-4; clone size: NA; D gene: NA; V gene: TRBV7-3; CDR3 protein: CASSQKTGIYEKLFF; CDR3 DNA: TGTGCCAGCAGCCAAAAGACAGGTATCTACGAAAAACTGTTTTTT
J gene: TRBJ1-2; clone size: NA; D gene: TRBD1; V gene: TRBV5-6; CDR3 protein: CASSWGQAPYGYTF; CDR3 DNA: TGTGCCAGCAGCTGGGGACAGGCCCCTTATGGCTACACCTTC
J gene: TRBJ1-4; clone size: NA; D gene: TRBD1; V gene: TRBV10-2; CDR3 protein: CASSESRQGDEKLFF; CDR3 DNA: TGCGCCAGCAGTGAGTCGCGTCAGGGGGATGAAAAACTGTTTTTT
J gene: TRBJ2-5; clone size: NA; D gene: NA; V gene: TRBV7-3; CDR3 protein: CASSLTRTEYQETQYF; CDR3 DNA: TGTGCCAGCAGCTTAACGAGGACAGAGTACCAAGAGACCCAGTACTTC
J gene: TRBJ2-5; clone size: NA; D gene: NA; V gene: TRBV7-9; CDR3 protein: CASSVTGGQETQYF; CDR3 DNA: TGTGCCAGCAGCGTGACTGGGGGGCAAGAGACCCAGTACTTC
J gene: TRBJ1-2; clone size: NA; D gene: TRBD1; V gene: TRBV5-1; CDR3 protein: CASQGTGYGYTF; CDR3 DNA: TGCGCCAGCCAAGGGACAGGCTATGGCTACACCTTC
J gene: TRBJ2-1; clone size: NA; D gene: TRBD2; V gene: TRBV11-2; CDR3 protein: CASSLVTSVPYNEQFF; CDR3 DNA: TGTGCCAGCAGCTTAGTAACTAGCGTGCCCTACAATGAGCAGTTCTTC
J gene: TRBJ2-3; clone size: NA; D gene: NA; V gene: TRBV2; CDR3 protein: CASSRVGVDTDTQYF; CDR3 DNA: TGTGCCAGCAGTAGGGTGGGAGTGGACACAGATACGCAGTATTTT
J gene: TRBJ2-1; clone size: NA; D gene: TRBD2; V gene: TRBV6-6; CDR3 protein: CASTILGGGYNEQFF; CDR3 DNA: TGTGCCAGCACCATCCTGGGGGGAGGGTACAATGAGCAGTTCTTC
J gene: TRBJ2-3; clone size: once; D gene: TRBD2; V gene: TRBV27; CDR3 protein: CASSSLKRDLLEGDTQYF; CDR3 DNA: TGTGCCAGCAGTTCTCTCAAGCGGGACCTATTAGAGGGAGATACGCAGTATTTT
J gene: TRBJ2-5; clone size: NA; D gene: TRBD2; V gene: TRBV9; CDR3 protein: CASSRPPGTSGQETQYF; CDR3 DNA: TGTGCCAGCAGCCGCCCCCCCGGGACTAGCGGGCAAGAGACCCAGTACTTC
J gene: TRBJ2-7; clone size: NA; D gene: TRBD1; V gene: TRBV5-6; CDR3 protein: CASSLGRQGREQYF; CDR3 DNA: TGTGCCAGCAGCTTGGGTAGACAGGGTCGGGAGCAGTACTTC
J gene: TRBJ2-7; clone size: NA; D gene: NA; V gene: TRBV2; CDR3 protein: CANLRQDPSYEQYF; CDR3 DNA: TGTGCCAACCTTAGACAGGACCCATCCTACGAGCAGTACTTC
J gene: TRBJ2-7; clone size: NA; D gene: NA; V gene: TRBV15; CDR3 protein: CATTQGWFNEQYF; CDR3 DNA: TGTGCCACCACGCAGGGGTGGTTTAACGAGCAGTACTTC
J gene: TRBJ1-3; clone size: NA; D gene: NA; V gene: TRBV10-2; CDR3 protein: CASSVVGASGNTIYF; CDR3 DNA: TGCGCCAGCAGTGTAGTGGGGGCGTCTGGAAACACCATATATTTT
J gene: TRBJ2-3; clone size: once; D gene: TRBD2; V gene: TRBV19; CDR3 protein: CASSAGLPTQYF; CDR3 DNA: TGTGCCAGTAGTGCGGGACTACCGACGCAGTATTTT
J gene: TRBJ1-1; clone size: NA; D gene: NA; V gene: TRBV7-8; CDR3 protein: CASSLDPGREAFF; CDR3 DNA: TGTGCCAGCAGCTTAGACCCAGGGCGTGAAGCTTTCTTT
J gene: TRBJ1-2; clone size: NA; D gene: TRBD1; V gene: TRBV6-5; CDR3 protein: CASSWGQGYGYTF; CDR3 DNA: TGTGCCAGCAGTTGGGGACAGGGCTATGGCTACACCTTC
J gene: TRBJ2-1; clone size: NA; D gene: NA; V gene: TRBV29-1; CDR3 protein: CSVDGEGYEQFF; CDR3 DNA: TGCAGCGTTGACGGGGAAGGTTATGAGCAGTTCTTC
J gene: TRBJ2-7; clone size: NA; D gene: TRBD2; V gene: TRBV7-9; CDR3 protein: CASSPLLAGDPYEQYF; CDR3 DNA: TGTGCCAGCAGCCCCCTACTAGCGGGAGATCCGTACGAGCAGTACTTC
J gene: TRBJ1-1; clone size: NA; D gene: TRBD1; V gene: TRBV18; CDR3 protein: CASSPTGTGTTEAFF; CDR3 DNA: TGTGCCAGCTCACCTACCGGGACAGGGACCACTGAAGCTTTCTTT
J gene: TRBJ2-7; clone size: NA; D gene: TRBD1; V gene: TRBV19; CDR3 protein: CASSIGTGLYEQYF; CDR3 DNA: TGTGCCAGTAGTATAGGGACAGGCCTCTACGAGCAGTACTTC
J gene: TRBJ2-1; clone size: NA; D gene: TRBD1; V gene: TRBV6-6; CDR3 protein: CASSSAGTAYNEQFF; CDR3 DNA: TGTGCCAGCAGTTCGGCCGGGACAGCTTATAATGAGCAGTTCTTC
J gene: TRBJ2-4; clone size: NA; D gene: NA; V gene: TRBV27; CDR3 protein: CASSSSTHIQYF; CDR3 DNA: TGTGCCAGCAGTTCCTCGACTCACATTCAGTACTTC
J gene: TRBJ2-3; clone size: NA; D gene: TRBD2; V gene: TRBV4-2; CDR3 protein: CASSQDITSGSTDTQYF; CDR3 DNA: TGTGCCAGCAGCCAAGATATTACTAGCGGGAGCACAGATACGCAGTATTTT
J gene: TRBJ2-7; clone size: NA; D gene: TRBD2; V gene: TRBV29-1; CDR3 protein: CSVASGSPYEQYF; CDR3 DNA: TGCAGCGTGGCTAGCGGGAGTCCGTACGAGCAGTACTTC
J gene: TRBJ2-7; clone size: NA; D gene: NA; V gene: TRBV19; CDR3 protein: CASSIGARGYEQYF; CDR3 DNA: TGTGCCAGTAGTATAGGCGCCAGGGGCTACGAGCAGTACTTC
J gene: TRBJ1-3; clone size: NA; D gene: TRBD1; V gene: TRBV5-4; CDR3 protein: CASSRDRALTSGNTIYF; CDR3 DNA: TGTGCCAGCAGCCGGGACAGGGCATTAACCTCTGGAAACACCATATATTTT
J gene: TRBJ2-7; clone size: NA; D gene: NA; V gene: TRBV4-1; CDR3 protein: CASSQDRARVSYEQYF; CDR3 DNA: TGCGCCAGCAGCCAAGATCGAGCCAGGGTCTCCTACGAGCAGTACTTC